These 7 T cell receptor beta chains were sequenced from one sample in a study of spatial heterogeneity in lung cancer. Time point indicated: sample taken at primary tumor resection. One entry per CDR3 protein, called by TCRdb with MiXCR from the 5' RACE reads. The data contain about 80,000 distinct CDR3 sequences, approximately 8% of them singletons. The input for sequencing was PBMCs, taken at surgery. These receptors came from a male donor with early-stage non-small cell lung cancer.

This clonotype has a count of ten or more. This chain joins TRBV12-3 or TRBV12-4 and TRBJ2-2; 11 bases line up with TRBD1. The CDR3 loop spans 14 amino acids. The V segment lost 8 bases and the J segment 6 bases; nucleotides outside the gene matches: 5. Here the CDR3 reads CASGGQGGSGELFF. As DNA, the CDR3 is TGTGCCAGCGGGGGACAGGGGGGTTCCGGGGAGCTGTTTTTT.

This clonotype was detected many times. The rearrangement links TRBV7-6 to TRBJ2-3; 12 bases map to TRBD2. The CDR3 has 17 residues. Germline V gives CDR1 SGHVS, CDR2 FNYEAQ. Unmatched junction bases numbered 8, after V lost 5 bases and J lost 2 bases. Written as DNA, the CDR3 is TGTGCCAGCAGCCTCGGGACTAGCGGGCTCCACACAGATACGCAGTATTTT. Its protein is CASSLGTSGLHTDTQYF.

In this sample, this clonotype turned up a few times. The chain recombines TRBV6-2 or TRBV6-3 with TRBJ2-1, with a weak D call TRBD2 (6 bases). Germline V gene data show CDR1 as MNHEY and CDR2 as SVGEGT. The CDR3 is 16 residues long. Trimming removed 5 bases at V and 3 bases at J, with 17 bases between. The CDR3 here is CASSRPGAGDYNEQFF. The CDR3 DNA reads TGTGCCAGCAGTCGCCCGGGAGCGGGTGACTACAATGAGCAGTTCTTC.

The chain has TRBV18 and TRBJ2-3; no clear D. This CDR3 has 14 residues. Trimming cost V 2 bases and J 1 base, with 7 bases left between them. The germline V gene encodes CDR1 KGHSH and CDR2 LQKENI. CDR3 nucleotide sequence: TGTGCCAGCTCACCAAACAGCGGCACAGATACGCAGTATTTT. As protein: CASSPNSGTDTQYF.

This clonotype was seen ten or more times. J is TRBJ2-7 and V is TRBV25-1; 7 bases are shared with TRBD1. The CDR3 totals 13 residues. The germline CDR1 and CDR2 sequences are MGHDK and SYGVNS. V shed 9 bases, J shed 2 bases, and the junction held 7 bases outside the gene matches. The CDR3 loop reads CASSPGTAYEQYF. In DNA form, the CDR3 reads TGTGCCAGTTCCCCCGGGACAGCCTACGAGCAGTACTTC.

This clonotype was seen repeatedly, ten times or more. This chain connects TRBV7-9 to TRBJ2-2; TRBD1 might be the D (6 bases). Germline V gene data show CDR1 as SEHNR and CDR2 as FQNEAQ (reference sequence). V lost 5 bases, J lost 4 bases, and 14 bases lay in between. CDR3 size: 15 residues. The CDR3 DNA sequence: TGTGCCAGCAGCCTTCGGATAGGGGGCACCGGGGAGCTGTTTTTT. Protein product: CASSLRIGGTGELFF.

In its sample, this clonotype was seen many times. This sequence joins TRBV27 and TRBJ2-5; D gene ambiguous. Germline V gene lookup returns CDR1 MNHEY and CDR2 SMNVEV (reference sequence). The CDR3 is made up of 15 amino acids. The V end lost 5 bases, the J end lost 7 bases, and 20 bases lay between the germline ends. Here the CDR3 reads CASSPDFSDHRTQYF. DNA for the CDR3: TGTGCCAGCAGTCCCGACTTTTCAGACCACCGGACCCAGTACTTC.